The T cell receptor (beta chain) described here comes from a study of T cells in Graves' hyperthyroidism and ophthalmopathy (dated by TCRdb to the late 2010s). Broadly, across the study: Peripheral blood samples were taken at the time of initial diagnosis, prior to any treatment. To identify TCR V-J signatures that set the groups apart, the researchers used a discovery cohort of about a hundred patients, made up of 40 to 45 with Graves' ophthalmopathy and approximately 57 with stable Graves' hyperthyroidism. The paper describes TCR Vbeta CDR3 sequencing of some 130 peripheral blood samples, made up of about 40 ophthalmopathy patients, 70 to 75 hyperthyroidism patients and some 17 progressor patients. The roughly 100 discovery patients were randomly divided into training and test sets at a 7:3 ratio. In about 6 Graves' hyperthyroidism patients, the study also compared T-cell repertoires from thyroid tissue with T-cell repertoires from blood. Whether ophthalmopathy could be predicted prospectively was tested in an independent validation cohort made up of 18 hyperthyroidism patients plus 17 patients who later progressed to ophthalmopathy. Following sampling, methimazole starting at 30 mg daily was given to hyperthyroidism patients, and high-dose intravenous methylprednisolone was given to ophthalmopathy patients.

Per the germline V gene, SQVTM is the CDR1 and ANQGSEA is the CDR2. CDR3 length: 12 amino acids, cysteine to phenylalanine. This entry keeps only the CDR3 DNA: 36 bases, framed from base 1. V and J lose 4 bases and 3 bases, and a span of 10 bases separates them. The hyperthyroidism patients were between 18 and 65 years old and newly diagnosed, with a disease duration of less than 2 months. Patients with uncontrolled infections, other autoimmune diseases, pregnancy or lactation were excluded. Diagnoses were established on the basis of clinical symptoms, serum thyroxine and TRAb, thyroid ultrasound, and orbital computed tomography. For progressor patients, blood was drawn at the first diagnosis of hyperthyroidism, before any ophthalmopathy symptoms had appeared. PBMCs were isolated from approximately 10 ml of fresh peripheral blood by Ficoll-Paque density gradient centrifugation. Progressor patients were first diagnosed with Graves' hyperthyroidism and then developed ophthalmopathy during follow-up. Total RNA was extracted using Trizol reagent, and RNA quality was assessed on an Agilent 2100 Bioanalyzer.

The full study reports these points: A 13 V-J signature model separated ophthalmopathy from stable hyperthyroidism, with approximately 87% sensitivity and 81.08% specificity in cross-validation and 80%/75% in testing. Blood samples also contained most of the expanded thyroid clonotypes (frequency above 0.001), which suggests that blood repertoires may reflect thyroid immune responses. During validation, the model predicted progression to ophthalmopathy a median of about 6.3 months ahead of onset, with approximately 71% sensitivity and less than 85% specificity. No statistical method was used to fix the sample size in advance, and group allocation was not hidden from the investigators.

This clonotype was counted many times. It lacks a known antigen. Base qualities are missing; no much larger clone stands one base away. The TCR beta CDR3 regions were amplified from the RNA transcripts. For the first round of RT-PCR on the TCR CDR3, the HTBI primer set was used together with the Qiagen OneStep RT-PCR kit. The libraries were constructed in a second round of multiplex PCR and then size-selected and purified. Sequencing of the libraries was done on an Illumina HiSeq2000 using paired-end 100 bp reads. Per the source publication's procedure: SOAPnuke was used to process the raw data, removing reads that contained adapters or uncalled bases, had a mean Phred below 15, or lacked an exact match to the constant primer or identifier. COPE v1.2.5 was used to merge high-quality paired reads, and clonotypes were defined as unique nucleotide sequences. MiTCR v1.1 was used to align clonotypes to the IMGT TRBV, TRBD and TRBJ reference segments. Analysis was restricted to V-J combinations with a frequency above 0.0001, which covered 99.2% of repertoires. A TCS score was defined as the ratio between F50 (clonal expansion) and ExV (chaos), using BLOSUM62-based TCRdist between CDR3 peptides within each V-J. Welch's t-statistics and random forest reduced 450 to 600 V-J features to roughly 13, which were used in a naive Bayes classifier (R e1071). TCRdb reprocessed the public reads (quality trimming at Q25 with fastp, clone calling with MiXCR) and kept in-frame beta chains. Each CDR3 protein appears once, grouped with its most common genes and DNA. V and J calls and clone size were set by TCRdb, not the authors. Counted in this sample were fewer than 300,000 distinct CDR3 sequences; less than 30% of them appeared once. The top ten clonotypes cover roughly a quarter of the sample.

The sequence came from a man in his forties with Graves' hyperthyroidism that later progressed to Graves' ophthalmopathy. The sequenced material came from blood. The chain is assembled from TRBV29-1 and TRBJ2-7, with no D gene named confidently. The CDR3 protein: CSVVHANYEQYF. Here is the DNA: TGCAGCGTTGTTCACGCTAACTACGAGCAGTACTTC.